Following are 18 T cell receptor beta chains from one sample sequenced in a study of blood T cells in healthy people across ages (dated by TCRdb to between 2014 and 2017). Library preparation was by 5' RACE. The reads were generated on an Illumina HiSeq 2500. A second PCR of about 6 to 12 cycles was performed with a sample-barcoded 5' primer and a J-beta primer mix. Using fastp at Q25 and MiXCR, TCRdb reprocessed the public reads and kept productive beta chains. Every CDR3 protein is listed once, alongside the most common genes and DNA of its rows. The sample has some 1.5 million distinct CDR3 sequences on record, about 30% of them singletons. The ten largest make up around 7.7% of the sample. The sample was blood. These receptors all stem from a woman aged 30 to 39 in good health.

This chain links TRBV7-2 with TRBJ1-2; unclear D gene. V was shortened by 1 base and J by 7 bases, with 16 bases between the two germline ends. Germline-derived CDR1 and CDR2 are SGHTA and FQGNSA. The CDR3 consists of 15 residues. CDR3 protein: CASSLGTGVTSGYTF. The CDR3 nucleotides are TGTGCCAGCAGCTTAGGGACGGGTGTGACGAGTGGCTACACCTTC.

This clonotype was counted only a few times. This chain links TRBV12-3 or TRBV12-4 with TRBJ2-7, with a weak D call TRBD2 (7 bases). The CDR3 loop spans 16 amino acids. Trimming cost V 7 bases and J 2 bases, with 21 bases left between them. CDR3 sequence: CASTTTGGGRAYEQYF. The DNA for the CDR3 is TGTGCCAGCACCACTACTGGGGGGGGGCGGGCCTACGAGCAGTACTTC.

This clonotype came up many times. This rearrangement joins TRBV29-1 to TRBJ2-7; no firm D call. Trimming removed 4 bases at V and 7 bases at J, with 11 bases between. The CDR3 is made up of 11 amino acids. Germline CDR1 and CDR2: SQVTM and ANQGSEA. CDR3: CSVVRSKEQYF. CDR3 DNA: TGCAGCGTTGTGAGGAGTAAGGAGCAGTACTTC.

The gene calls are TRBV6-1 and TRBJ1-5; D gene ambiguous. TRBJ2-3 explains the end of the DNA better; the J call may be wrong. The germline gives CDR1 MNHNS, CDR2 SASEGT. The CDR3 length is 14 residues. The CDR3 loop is CASGDTYSNQPQYF. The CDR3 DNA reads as TGTGCCAGCGGAGACACCTATAGCAATCAGCCCCAGTATTTT.

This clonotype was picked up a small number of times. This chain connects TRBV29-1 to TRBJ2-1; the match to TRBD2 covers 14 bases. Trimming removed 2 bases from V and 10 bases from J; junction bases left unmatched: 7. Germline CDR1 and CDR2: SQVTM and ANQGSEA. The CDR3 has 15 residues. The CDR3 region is CSVEPTSGRVGEQFF. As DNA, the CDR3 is TGCAGCGTTGAACCGACTAGCGGGAGGGTCGGGGAGCAGTTCTTC.

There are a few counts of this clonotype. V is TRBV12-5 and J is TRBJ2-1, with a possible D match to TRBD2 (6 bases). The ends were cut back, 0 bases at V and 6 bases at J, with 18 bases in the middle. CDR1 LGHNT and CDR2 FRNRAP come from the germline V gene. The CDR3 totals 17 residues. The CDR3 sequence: CASGLVRRTGDFNEQFF. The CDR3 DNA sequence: TGTGCTAGTGGTTTGGTACGGAGGACGGGGGACTTCAATGAGCAGTTCTTC.

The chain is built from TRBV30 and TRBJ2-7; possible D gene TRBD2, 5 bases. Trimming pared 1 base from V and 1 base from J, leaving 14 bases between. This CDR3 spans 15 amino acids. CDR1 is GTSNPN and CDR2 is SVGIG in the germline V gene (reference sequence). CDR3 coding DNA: TGTGCCTGGAGTGCTACGGGGTACCGTTCCTACGAGCAGTACTTC. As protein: CAWSATGYRSYEQYF.

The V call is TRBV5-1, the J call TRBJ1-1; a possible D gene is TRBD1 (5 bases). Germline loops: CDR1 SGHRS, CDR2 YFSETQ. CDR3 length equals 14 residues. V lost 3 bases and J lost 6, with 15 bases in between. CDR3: CASSSWTVGAEAFF. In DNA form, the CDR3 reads TGCGCCAGCAGCTCCTGGACGGTGGGGGCTGAAGCTTTCTTT.

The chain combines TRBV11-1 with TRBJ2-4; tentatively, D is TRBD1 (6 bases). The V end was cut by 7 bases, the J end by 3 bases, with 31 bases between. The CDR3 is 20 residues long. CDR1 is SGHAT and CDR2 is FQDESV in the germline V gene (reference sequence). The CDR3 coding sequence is TGTGCCAGCAACTCCGCGGTGGGGGCTGGAGAAATGCTAGTCAAAAACATTCAGTACTTC. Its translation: CASNSAVGAGEMLVKNIQYF.

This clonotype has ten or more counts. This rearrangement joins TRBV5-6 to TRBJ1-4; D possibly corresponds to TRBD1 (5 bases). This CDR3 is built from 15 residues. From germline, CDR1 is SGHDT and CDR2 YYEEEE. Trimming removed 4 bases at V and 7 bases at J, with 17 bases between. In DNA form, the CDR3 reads TGTGCCAGCAGCCCAAGGGACCTCGCTGGTGAAAAACTGTTTTTT. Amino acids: CASSPRDLAGEKLFF.

In DNA, the CDR3 is TGTGCCAGCAGTTTAGCGGGGGACGGTAGTGAAGCTTTCTTT. Its protein product is CASSLAGDGSEAFF. The chain links TRBV12-3 or TRBV12-4 to TRBJ1-1; the D gene is possibly TRBD1 (5 bases). The CDR3 length is 14 residues. The V end lost 0 bases, the J end lost 7 bases, and 12 bases lay between the germline ends.

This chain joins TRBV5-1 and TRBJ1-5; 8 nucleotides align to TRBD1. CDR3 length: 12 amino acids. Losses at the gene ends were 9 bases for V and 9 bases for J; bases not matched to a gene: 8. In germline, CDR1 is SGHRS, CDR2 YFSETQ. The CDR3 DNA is TGCGCCATATTGACAGGGGCATCGCCCCAGCATTTT. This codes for CAILTGASPQHF. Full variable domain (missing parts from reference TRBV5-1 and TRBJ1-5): KAGVTQTPRYLIKTRGQQVTLSCSPISGHRSVSWYQQTPGQGLQFLFEYFSETQRNKGNFPGRFSGRQFSNSRSEMNVSTLELGDSALYLCAILTGASPQHFGDGTRLSIL.

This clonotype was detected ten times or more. The CDR3 sequence is CASSLYLGDNSYEQYF. The CDR3 bases are TGTGCCAGCAGCTTGTACTTAGGGGACAACTCCTACGAGCAGTACTTC. The J gene is TRBJ2-7, the V gene TRBV5-6; D is perhaps TRBD1 (6 bases). The V gene's germline CDR1 is SGHDT and CDR2 YYEEEE. CDR3 length equals 16 residues. V shed 1 base and J shed 0 bases, with 14 bases lying between them.

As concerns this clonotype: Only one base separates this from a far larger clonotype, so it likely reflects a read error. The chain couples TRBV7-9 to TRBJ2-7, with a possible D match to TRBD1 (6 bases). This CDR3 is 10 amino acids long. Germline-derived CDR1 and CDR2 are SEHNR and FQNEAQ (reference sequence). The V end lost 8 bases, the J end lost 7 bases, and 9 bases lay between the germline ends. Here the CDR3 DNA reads TGTGCCAGCGGGGACAATGAGCAGTACTTC. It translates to CASGDNEQYF.

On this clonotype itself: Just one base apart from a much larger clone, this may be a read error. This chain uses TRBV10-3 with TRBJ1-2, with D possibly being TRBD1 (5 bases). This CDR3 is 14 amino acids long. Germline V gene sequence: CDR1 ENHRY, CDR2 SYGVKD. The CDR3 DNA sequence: TGTGCCATCAGGGAGTGGGGGACGGCCTATGGCTACACCTTC. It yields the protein CAIREWGTAYGYTF.

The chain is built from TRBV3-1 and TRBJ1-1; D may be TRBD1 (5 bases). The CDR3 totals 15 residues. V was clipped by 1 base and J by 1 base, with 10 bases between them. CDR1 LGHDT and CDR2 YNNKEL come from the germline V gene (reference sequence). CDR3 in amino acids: CASSQVHGGNTEAFF. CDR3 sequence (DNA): TGTGCCAGCAGCCAAGTGCATGGGGGGAACACTGAAGCTTTCTTT.

The chain's CDR3 is CASSSRTGIWNEQFF. The CDR3 bases are TGCGCCAGCAGCTCCCGGACAGGGATATGGAATGAGCAGTTCTTC. The J gene is TRBJ2-1, the V gene TRBV5-1; 8 nucleotides line up with TRBD1. V lost 3 bases to trimming and J lost 7 bases; unmatched junction nucleotides: 9. CDR1 is SGHRS, CDR2 YFSETQ, per germline. CDR3 length equals 15 residues.

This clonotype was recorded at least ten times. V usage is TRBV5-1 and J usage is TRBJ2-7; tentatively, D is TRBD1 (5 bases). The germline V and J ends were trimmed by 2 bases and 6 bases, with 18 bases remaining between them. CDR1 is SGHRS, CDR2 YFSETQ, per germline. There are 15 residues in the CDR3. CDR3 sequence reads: CASSFRLGQGGEQYF. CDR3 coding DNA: TGCGCCAGCAGCTTCCGTTTAGGGCAGGGCGGCGAGCAGTACTTC. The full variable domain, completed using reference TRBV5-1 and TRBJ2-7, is KAGVTQTPRYLIKTRGQQVTLSCSPISGHRSVSWYQQTPGQGLQFLFEYFSETQRNKGNFPGRFSGRQFSNSRSEMNVSTLELGDSALYLCASSFRLGQGGEQYFGPGTRLTVT.